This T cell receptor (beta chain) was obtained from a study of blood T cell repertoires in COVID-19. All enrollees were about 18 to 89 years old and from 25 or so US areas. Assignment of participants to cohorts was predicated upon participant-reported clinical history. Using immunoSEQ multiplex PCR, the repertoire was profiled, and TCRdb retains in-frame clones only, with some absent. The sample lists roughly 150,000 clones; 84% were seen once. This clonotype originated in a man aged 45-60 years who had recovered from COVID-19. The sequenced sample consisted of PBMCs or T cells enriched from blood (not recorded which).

Here the CDR3 DNA reads TGTGCCAGCAGCTCCGAGGGAGGGTTCATCTACGAGCAGTACTTC. Amino acids: CASSSEGGFIYEQYF. The gene calls are TRBV7-9 and TRBJ2-7; 7 bases are shared with TRBD2. The CDR3 is 15 amino acids. CDR1 SEHNR and CDR2 FQNEAQ come from the germline V gene (reference sequence). The trim removed 4 bases at V and 3 bases at J, leaving 9 bases unmatched.